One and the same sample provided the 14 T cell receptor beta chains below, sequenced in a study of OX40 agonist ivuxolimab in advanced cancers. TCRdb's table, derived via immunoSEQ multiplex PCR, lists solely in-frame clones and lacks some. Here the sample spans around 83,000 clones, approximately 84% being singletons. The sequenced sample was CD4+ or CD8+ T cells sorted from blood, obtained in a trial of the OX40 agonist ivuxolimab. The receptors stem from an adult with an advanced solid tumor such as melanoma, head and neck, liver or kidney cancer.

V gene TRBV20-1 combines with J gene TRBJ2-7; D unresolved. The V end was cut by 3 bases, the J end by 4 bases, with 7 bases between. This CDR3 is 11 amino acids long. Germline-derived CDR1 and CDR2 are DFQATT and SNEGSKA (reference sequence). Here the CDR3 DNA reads TGCAGTGCTAGTTTCGGTTACGAGCAGTACTTC. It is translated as CSASFGYEQYF.

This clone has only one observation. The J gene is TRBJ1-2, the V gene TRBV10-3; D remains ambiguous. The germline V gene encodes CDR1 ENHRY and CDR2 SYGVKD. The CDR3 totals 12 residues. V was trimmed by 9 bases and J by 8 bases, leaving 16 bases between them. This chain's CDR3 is CAIRGSEGGYTF. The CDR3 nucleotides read TGTGCCATAAGAGGGTCCGAGGGCGGCTACACCTTC.

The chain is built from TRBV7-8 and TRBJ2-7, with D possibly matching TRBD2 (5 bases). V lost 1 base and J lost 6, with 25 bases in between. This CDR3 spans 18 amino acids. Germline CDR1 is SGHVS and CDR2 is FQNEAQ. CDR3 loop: CASSLGFRRQEPTGEQYF. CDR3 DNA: TGTGCCAGCAGCTTAGGGTTTCGGAGGCAGGAACCTACGGGCGAGCAGTACTTC.

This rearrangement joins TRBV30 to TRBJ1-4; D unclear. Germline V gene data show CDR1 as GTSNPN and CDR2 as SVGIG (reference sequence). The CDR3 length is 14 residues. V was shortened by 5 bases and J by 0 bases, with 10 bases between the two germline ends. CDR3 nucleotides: TGTGCCTGGGCCCCCCCGGCAACTAATGAAAAACTGTTTTTT. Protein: CAWAPPATNEKLFF.

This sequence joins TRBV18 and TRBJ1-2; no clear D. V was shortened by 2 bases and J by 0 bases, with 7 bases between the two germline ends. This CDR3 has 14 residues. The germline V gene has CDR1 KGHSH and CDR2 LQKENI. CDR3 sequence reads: CASSPDTANYGYTF. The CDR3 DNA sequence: TGTGCCAGCTCACCAGATACTGCTAACTATGGCTACACCTTC.

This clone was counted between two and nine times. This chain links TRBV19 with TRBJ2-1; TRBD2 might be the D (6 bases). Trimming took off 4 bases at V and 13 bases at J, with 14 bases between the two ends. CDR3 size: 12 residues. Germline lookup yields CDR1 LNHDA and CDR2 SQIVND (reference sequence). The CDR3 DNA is TGTGCCAGTAGTACATGGAGGGGAAATCAGTTCTTC. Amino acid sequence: CASSTWRGNQFF.

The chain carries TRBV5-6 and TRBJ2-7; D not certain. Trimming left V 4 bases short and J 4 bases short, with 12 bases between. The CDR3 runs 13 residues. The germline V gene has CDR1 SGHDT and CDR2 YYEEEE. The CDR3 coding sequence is TGTGCCAGCAGCACGTACACTCTATACGAGCAGTACTTC. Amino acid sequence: CASSTYTLYEQYF.

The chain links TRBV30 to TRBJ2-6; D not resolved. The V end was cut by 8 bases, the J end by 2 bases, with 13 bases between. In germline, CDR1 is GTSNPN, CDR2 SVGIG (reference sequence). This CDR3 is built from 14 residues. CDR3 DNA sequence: TGTGCCGGGCTTGAGAAGGCTGGGGCCAACGTCCTGACTTTC. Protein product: CAGLEKAGANVLTF. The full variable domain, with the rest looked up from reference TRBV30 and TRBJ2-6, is SQTIHQWPATLVQPVGSPLSLECTVEGTSNPNLYWYRQAAGRGLQLLFYSVGIGQISSEVPQNLSASRPQDRQFILSSKKLLLSDSGFYLCAGLEKAGANVLTFGAGSRLTVL.

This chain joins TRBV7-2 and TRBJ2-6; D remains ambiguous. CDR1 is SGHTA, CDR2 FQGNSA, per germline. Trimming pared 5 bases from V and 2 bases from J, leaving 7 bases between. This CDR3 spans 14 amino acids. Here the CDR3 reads CASSPVAGANVLTF. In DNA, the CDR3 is TGTGCCAGCAGCCCCGTGGCTGGGGCCAACGTCCTGACTTTC. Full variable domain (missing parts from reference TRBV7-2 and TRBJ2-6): GAGVSQSPSNKVTEKGKDVELRCDPISGHTALYWYRQSLGQGLEFLIYFQGNSAPDKSGLPSDRFSAERTGGSVSTLTIQRTQQEDSAVYLCASSPVAGANVLTFGAGSRLTVL.

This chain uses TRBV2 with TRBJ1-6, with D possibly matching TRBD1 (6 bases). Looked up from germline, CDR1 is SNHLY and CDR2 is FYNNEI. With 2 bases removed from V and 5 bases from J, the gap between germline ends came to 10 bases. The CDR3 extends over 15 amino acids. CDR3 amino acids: CASSEQGHNNSPLHF. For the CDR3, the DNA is TGTGCCAGCAGTGAACAGGGGCACAATAATTCACCCCTCCACTTT.

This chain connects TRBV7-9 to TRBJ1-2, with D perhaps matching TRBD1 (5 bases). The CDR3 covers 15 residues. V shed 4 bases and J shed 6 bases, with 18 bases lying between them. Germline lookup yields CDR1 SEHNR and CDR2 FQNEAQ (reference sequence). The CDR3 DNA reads TGTGCCAGCAGCTCACCCGGCGGGACGTCGGATGGCTACACCTTC. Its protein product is CASSSPGGTSDGYTF.

CDR3 in amino acids: CASSYSRGTDTQYF. CDR3 DNA: TGTGCCAGCAGTTACTCCAGGGGCACAGATACGCAGTATTTT. This rearrangement joins TRBV6-5 to TRBJ2-3; possibly TRBD1 for D (5 bases). The CDR3 spans 14 residues. Deletions cut 0 bases from V and 1 base from J, with 5 bases between. Per germline, CDR1 MNHEY and CDR2 SVGAGI.

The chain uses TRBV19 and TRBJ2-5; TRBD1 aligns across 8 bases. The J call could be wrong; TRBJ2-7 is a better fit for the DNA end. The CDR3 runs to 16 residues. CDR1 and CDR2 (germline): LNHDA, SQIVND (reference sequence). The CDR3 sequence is CASSVRYQTGVHEQYF. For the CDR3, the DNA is TGTGCCAGTAGTGTTAGGTACCAGACAGGGGTCCACGAGCAGTACTTC.

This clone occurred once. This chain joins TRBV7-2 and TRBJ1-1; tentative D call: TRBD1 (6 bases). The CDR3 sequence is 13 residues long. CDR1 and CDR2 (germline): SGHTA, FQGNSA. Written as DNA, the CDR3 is TGTGCAGAGGAAACAGGGATGAACACTGAAGCTTTCTTT. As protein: CAEETGMNTEAFF.